These T cell receptor beta chains were read from a single sample in a study of chemoradiotherapy in HPV16-positive cancers. The method was immunoSEQ multiplex PCR; TCRdb's version includes in-frame clones alone and lacks a portion of them. Of under 25,000 clones detected, roughly 82% appear once; the ten largest clones hold approximately 3.7%. The source material was blood, sampled from a patient who underwent chemoradiotherapy. Receptors originate from a human donor with HPV-associated anogenital cancer. CDR3s include the opening cysteine and the closing phenylalanine or tryptophan. Fields, in order: CDR3 protein, CDR3 DNA, D gene, clone size, J gene, V gene. A D gene is named only where the DNA matches it firmly. Only part of the rows carry a size: once, few, many, or a class if the clone is expanded.

CASSFVGLPFSGELFF	TGTGCCAGCAGCTTTGTCGGACTACCCTTCTCCGGGGAGCTGTTTTTT	NA	once	TRBJ2-2	TRBV7-2
CASRWDTGSAEQYF	TGTGCCAGCAGATGGGACACGGGGTCCGCCGAGCAGTACTTC	NA	NA	TRBJ2-7	TRBV6-1
CASSQEYRQPQHF	TGCGCCAGCAGCCAAGAATACAGACAGCCCCAGCATTTT	NA	NA	TRBJ1-5	TRBV4-3
CASSRLGETQYF	TGTGCCAGCAGCCGTCTGGGAGAGACCCAGTACTTC	NA	NA	TRBJ2-5	TRBV7-2
CASSFGGMNTEAFF	TGTGCCAGCAGTTTCGGGGGGATGAACACTGAAGCTTTCTTT	NA	NA	TRBJ1-1	TRBV27
CASSWTGSNQPQHF	TGTGCCAGCTCGTGGACAGGGAGCAATCAGCCCCAGCATTTT	TRBD1	NA	TRBJ1-5	TRBV18
CASSFTRQNTGELFF	TGTGCCAGCAGCTTCACCCGACAGAACACCGGGGAGCTGTTTTTT	NA	NA	TRBJ2-2	TRBV11-2
CASSLDGGGASYEQYF	TGCGCCAGCAGCTTGGATGGCGGCGGAGCGAGCTACGAGCAGTACTTC	NA	NA	TRBJ2-7	TRBV5-1
CASSLAGELFF	TGTGCCAGCAGTTTGGCCGGGGAGCTGTTTTTT	NA	NA	TRBJ2-2	TRBV6-5
CASSLGAEGNEQFF	TGTGCCAGCAGCCTAGGGGCCGAAGGCAATGAGCAGTTCTTC	NA	NA	TRBJ2-1	TRBV11-3
CASRPGTGYSMNTEAFF	TGTGCCAGCAGACCCGGGACAGGGTACTCCATGAACACTGAAGCTTTCTTT	TRBD1	NA	TRBJ1-1	TRBV2
CASSPPLSSGVSSYNEQFF	TGTGCCAGCAGCCCCCCTTTGTCTAGCGGGGTTAGCTCCTACAATGAGCAGTTCTTC	TRBD2	NA	TRBJ2-1	TRBV7-9
CAISGTGTGSNTGELFF	TGTGCCATCAGTGGGACCGGGACAGGGTCGAACACCGGGGAGCTGTTTTTT	TRBD1	NA	TRBJ2-2	TRBV10-3
CASSPRDKTAQIYGYTF	TGCGCCAGCAGCCCCAGGGACAAGACAGCGCAAATCTATGGCTACACCTTC	NA	NA	TRBJ1-2	TRBV5-1
CASSRQGQIYEQYF	TGTGCCAGCTCCCGGCAGGGACAAATTTACGAGCAGTACTTC	NA	few	TRBJ2-7	TRBV18
CASSPAVGNQPQHF	TGTGCCAGCAGTCCCGCGGTGGGCAATCAGCCCCAGCATTTT	NA	NA	TRBJ1-5	TRBV28
CASNPGGSSPLHF	TGTGCCAGCAATCCAGGGGGCAGTTCACCCCTCCACTTT	TRBD1	NA	TRBJ1-6	TRBV28
CASKEAGETYEQYF	TGTGCCAGTAAAGAAGCGGGGGAGACCTACGAGCAGTACTTC	TRBD2	NA	TRBJ2-7	TRBV19
CASSSYDSGYNSPLHF	TGTGCCAGCAGCTCATACGATAGTGGGTATAATTCACCCCTCCACTTT	NA	once	TRBJ1-6	TRBV14
CAISESQGSAYGYTF	TGTGCCATCAGTGAGTCACAGGGGTCGGCATATGGCTACACCTTC	TRBD1	NA	TRBJ1-2	TRBV10-3
CASSVTLNTEAFF	TGTGCCAGCAGTGTTACATTGAACACTGAAGCTTTCTTT	NA	NA	TRBJ1-1	TRBV6-5
CASSTGLGAEGGTSYSPLHF	TGTGCCAGCAGTACGGGCCTCGGCGCCGAGGGAGGGACTAGTTATTCACCCCTCCACTTT	NA	NA	TRBJ1-6	TRBV6-8
CASSEVGGGGKLFF	TGTGCCAGCAGTGAAGTCGGGGGCGGGGGAAAACTGTTTTTT	NA	NA	TRBJ1-4	TRBV25-1
CASSDSDRGEQYF	TGTGCCAGCAGTGACTCGGACAGGGGCGAGCAGTACTTC	TRBD1	NA	TRBJ2-7	TRBV6-4
CAISESNEGRFYGYTF	TGTGCCATCAGTGAGTCGAATGAGGGGCGCTTCTATGGCTACACCTTC	NA	once	TRBJ1-2	TRBV10-3
CASSVLGGEQYF	TGTGCCAGCAGTGTCTTAGGTGGCGAGCAGTACTTC	NA	NA	TRBJ2-7	TRBV2
CASSGHATGGSYEQYF	TGCGCCAGCAGCGGACACGCTACAGGGGGTAGCTACGAGCAGTACTTC	TRBD1	NA	TRBJ2-7	TRBV5-1
CASRGRLAVSDTQYF	TGTGCCAGTAGAGGAAGACTAGCCGTTTCAGATACGCAGTATTTT	TRBD2	NA	TRBJ2-3	TRBV19
CASSIASTGNQPQHF	TGTGCCAGTAGTATAGCTTCCACGGGTAATCAGCCCCAGCATTTT	NA	NA	TRBJ1-5	TRBV19
CASSENGALNNSPLHF	TGTGCCAGCAGTGAAAACGGGGCCCTTAATAATTCACCCCTCCACTTT	NA	NA	TRBJ1-6	TRBV2
CASSLESNQPQHF	TGTGCCAGCAGCTTAGAAAGCAATCAGCCCCAGCATTTT	NA	NA	TRBJ1-5	TRBV7-9
CASTLSRNEQFF	TGCGCCAGCACCCTCTCTCGAAATGAGCAGTTCTTC	NA	NA	TRBJ2-1	TRBV5-1
CASSEGGGAGDTQYF	TGTGCCAGCAGTGAAGGCGGGGGGGCAGGAGATACGCAGTATTTT	TRBD2	few	TRBJ2-3	TRBV6-4
CASIRAGRLAKNIQYF	TGCGCCAGCATCAGGGCGGGGAGGCTAGCCAAAAACATTCAGTACTTC	NA	NA	TRBJ2-4	TRBV5-1
CASSLAGDRYEQYF	TGCGCCAGCAGCTTGGCCGGGGACCGTTACGAGCAGTACTTC	NA	NA	TRBJ2-7	TRBV5-1
CASRSPDPKYGYTF	TGTGCCAGCAGGTCTCCGGACCCTAAATATGGCTACACCTTC	NA	NA	TRBJ1-2	TRBV6-5
CASSAGSEQYF	TGTGCCAGTAGTGCAGGGTCCGAGCAGTACTTC	NA	NA	TRBJ2-7	TRBV19
CASSEVAHRGGGYTF	TGTGCCAGCAGTGAAGTCGCGCACAGGGGTGGTGGCTACACCTTC	TRBD1	NA	TRBJ1-2	TRBV2
CASSLKSDYYGYTF	TGTGCCAGCAGTTTAAAGTCGGACTACTATGGCTACACCTTC	NA	NA	TRBJ1-2	TRBV27
CASSLRTGGNEQFF	TGTGCCAGCAGCTTAAGGACAGGGGGGAATGAGCAGTTCTTC	TRBD1	NA	TRBJ2-1	TRBV9
CASSVRPNTEAFF	TGTGCCAGCAGCGTAAGGCCGAACACTGAAGCTTTCTTT	NA	NA	TRBJ1-1	TRBV9
CASSLGWDQPQHF	TGTGCCAGCAGCTTAGGCTGGGATCAGCCCCAGCATTTT	NA	NA	TRBJ1-5	TRBV7-2
CASSPGADTEAFF	TGTGCCAGCTCACCAGGGGCAGACACTGAAGCTTTCTTT	NA	NA	TRBJ1-1	TRBV18
CASSAGTGRASYEQYF	TGTGCCAGCAGTGCCGGGACAGGGAGGGCCTCCTACGAGCAGTACTTC	TRBD1	few	TRBJ2-7	TRBV2
CASSLGPGSGELFF	TGCGCCAGCAGCTTGGGCCCAGGGTCCGGGGAGCTGTTTTTT	NA	NA	TRBJ2-2	TRBV5-1
CASTAGGEVNEQFF	TGTGCCAGCACCGCGGGGGGAGAGGTCAATGAGCAGTTCTTC	TRBD2	NA	TRBJ2-1	TRBV7-6
CASSPGPGEYGYTF	TGTGCCAGCAGCCCGGGGCCAGGGGAATATGGCTACACCTTC	NA	NA	TRBJ1-2	TRBV7-6
CASSYNANEKLFF	TGTGCCAGCAGTTACAATGCTAATGAAAAACTGTTTTTT	NA	NA	TRBJ1-4	TRBV6-5
CASSEAGENSPLHF	TGTGCCAGCAGTGAAGCGGGGGAAAATTCACCCCTCCACTTT	NA	NA	TRBJ1-6	TRBV6-1
CASSLVFSGANVLTF	TGTGCCAGCAGCTTAGTATTCTCTGGGGCCAACGTCCTGACTTTC	NA	NA	TRBJ2-6	TRBV7-8
CASSLADRGLYGYTF	TGTGCCAGCAGTTTAGCGGACAGGGGGCTATATGGCTACACCTTC	TRBD1	NA	TRBJ1-2	TRBV27
CASSFAGGETQYF	TGTGCCAGCAGCTTCGCAGGGGGAGAGACCCAGTACTTC	TRBD1	NA	TRBJ2-5	TRBV7-2
CSAAMTSGYTF	TGCAGTGCCGCTATGACAAGCGGCTACACCTTC	NA	NA	TRBJ1-2	TRBV20-1
CASSPGGQDHEQYF	TGTGCCAGCTCCCCCGGGGGACAGGACCACGAGCAGTACTTC	TRBD1	NA	TRBJ2-7	TRBV18
CAIQGQQLYGYTF	TGTGCCATCCAGGGACAGCAACTCTATGGCTACACCTTC	TRBD1	NA	TRBJ1-2	TRBV10-3
CASSLRGQIPDTGELFF	TGTGCCAGCAGCTTAAGAGGGCAGATACCTGACACCGGGGAGCTGTTTTTT	NA	NA	TRBJ2-2	TRBV11-1
CASSQDSGESYGYTF	TGTGCCAGCAGCCAAGACTCAGGGGAAAGCTATGGCTACACCTTC	NA	NA	TRBJ1-2	TRBV14
CASSQDRTSESEQYF	TGCGCCAGCAGCCAAGATAGGACTAGCGAATCCGAGCAGTACTTC	TRBD2	once	TRBJ2-7	TRBV4-1